This section outlines one T cell receptor beta chain sequence together with its context. No antigen is known for it. TCRdb ran MiXCR on the RT-PCR reads and lists one entry per CDR3 protein. This table has hundreds of thousands of distinct CDR3 sequences, roughly 14% appearing once. This record belongs to a study of response to subunit inactivated influenza vaccine. From germline, CDR1 is LNHNV and CDR2 YYDKDF (reference sequence). The CDR3 has 14 residues. Between the trimmed V and J ends, which lost 0 bases and 1 base, there was a span of 6 bases. Study-level points and caveats: The authors put forward the suggestion that each seasonal influenza vaccination may bring in only a limited number of new T cells.

This chain uses TRBV15 with TRBJ1-1, with D unclear. This clonotype was obtained from a middle-aged man who received an inactivated influenza vaccine. Sequencing used PBMCs from blood, obtained 12 days after vaccination. The CDR3 nucleotides are TGTGCCACCAGCAGAGATCTCTCGAACACTGAAGCTTTCTTT. Amino acids: CATSRDLSNTEAFF.